The sequence of this T cell receptor (beta chain) was determined in a study of blood T cell repertoires in COVID-19. Looking at the study overall: Whether acute or convalescent, the COVID-19 samples came from the United States, Italy and Spain. PBMCs, B-cell-depleted T cells, or T cells were the source of the cDNA or gDNA that made up the material.

Per the study methods: How many nucleated cells were present was estimated from reference gene primer amplification. Repertoires were generated with immunoSEQ multiplex PCR, while TCRdb's copy carries only in-frame clones and drops some. V and J calls and clone size are those listed in that table; D and trimming were worked out from the DNA. The sample holds roughly 160,000 clones, 90% to 95% seen once. CDR1 and CDR2 (germline): SEHNR, FQNEAQ (reference sequence). V was clipped by 5 bases and J by 8 bases, with 10 bases between them. The CDR3 has 12 residues. This clonotype was sampled from a man between 45 and 60 years old with acute or convalescent COVID-19. V is TRBV7-9 and J is TRBJ2-1; TRBD1 is a possible D gene (6 bases). The sequenced sample was peripheral blood. The CDR3 DNA sequence: TGTGCCAGCAGCCCTACAGGGTATGAGCAGTTCTTC. Its translation is CASSPTGYEQFF. The full variable domain, rest sourced from reference TRBV7-9 and TRBJ2-1, is DTGVSQNPRHKITKRGQNVTFRCDPISEHNRLYWYRQTLGQGPEFLTYFQNEAQLEKSRLLSDRFSAERPKGSFSTLEIQRTEQGDSAMYLCASSPTGYEQFFGPGTRLTVL.